The source of this TCR beta chain is a study of radiotherapy plus CTLA-4 blockade in lung cancer. Data came from immunoSEQ multiplex PCR; TCRdb stores just in-frame clones and leaves some out. The repertoire holds around 30,000 clones, with 70% as singletons. This clone was counted between two and nine times. V lost 5 bases, J lost 3 bases, and 10 bases lay in between. Germline CDR1 and CDR2: MNHEY and SVGAGI. This CDR3 comprises 13 residues. V and J are TRBV6-5 and TRBJ1-2; a possible D gene is TRBD1 (5 bases). Sequenced here: peripheral blood, sampled from a patient treated with radiotherapy plus ipilimumab. This sequence originates from a human donor with non-small cell lung cancer who had stable disease on radiotherapy plus ipilimumab. CDR3 loop: CASSPRGYYGYTF. DNA for the CDR3: TGTGCCAGCAGTCCCCGGGGGTACTATGGCTACACCTTC.